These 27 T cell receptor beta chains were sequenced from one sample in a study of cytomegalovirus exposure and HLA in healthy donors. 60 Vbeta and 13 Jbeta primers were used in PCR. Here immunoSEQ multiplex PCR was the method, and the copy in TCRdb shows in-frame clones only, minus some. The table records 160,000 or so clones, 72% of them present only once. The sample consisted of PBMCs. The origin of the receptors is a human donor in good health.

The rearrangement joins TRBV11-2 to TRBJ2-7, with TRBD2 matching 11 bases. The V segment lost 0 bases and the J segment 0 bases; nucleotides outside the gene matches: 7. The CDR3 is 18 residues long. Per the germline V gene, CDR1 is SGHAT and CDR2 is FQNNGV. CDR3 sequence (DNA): TGTGCCAGCAGCTTAGATCGTAAACTAGCGGGGGTCTCCTACGAGCAGTACTTC. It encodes CASSLDRKLAGVSYEQYF.

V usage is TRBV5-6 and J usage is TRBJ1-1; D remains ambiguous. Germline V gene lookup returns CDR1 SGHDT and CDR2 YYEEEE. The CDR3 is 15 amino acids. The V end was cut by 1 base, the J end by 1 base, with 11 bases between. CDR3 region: CASSLLEGRNTEAFF. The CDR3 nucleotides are TGTGCCAGCAGCTTGCTTGAGGGCCGGAACACTGAAGCTTTCTTT.

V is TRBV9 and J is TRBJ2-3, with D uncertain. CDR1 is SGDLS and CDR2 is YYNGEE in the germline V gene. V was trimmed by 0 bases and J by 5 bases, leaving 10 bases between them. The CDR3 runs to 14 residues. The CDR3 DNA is TGTGCCAGCAGCGTAGACCCAGGCCGAGATACGCAGTATTTT. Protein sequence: CASSVDPGRDTQYF.

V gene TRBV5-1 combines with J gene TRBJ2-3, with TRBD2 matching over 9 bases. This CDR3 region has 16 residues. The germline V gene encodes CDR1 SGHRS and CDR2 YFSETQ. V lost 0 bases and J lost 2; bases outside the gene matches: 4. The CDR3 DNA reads TGCGCCAGCAGCTTGGCCAGCGGGGGGTTCACAGATACGCAGTATTTT. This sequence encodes CASSLASGGFTDTQYF.

The CDR3 bases are TGTGCCAGTACCCCGACAGGGGAGTGGGGCACTGAAGCTTTCTTT. The encoded protein is CASTPTGEWGTEAFF. V is TRBV19 and J is TRBJ1-1; 8 positions match TRBD1. There are 15 residues in the CDR3. The V gene's germline CDR1 is LNHDA and CDR2 SQIVND (reference sequence). V lost 7 bases and J lost 4; bases outside the gene matches: 11.

The CDR3 region has the DNA TGTGCCAGCAGCTTAACAGGTATCTCCTACGAGCAGTACTTC. Amino acids: CASSLTGISYEQYF. The rearrangement joins TRBV13 to TRBJ2-7; weak D call: TRBD1 (5 bases). This CDR3 is 14 amino acids long. Germline loops: CDR1 PRHDT, CDR2 FYEKMQ (reference sequence). The V gene lost 2 bases and the J gene lost 0 bases, with 8 bases spanning the gap. Based on the CDR3 plus reference TRBV13 and TRBJ2-7, the full variable domain is AAGVIQSPRHLIKEKRETATLKCYPIPRHDTVYWYQQGPGQDPQFLISFYEKMQSDKGSIPDRFSAQQFSDYHSELNMSSLELGDSALYFCASSLTGISYEQYFGPGTRLTVT.

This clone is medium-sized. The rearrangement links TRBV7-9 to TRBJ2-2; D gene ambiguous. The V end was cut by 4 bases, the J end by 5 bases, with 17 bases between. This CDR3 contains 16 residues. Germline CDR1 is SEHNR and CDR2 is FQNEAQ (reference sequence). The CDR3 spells CASSSSLQVATGELFF. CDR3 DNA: TGTGCCAGCAGCTCCAGCCTCCAGGTGGCGACCGGGGAGCTGTTTTTT.

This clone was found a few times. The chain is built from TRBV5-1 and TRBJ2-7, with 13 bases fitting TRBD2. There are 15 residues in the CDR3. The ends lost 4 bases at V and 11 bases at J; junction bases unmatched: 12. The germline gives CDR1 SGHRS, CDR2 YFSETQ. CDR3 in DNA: TGCGCCAGCAGCCCTCTCGGACTAGCGGGGGAGATAGAGTACTTC. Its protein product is CASSPLGLAGEIEYF.

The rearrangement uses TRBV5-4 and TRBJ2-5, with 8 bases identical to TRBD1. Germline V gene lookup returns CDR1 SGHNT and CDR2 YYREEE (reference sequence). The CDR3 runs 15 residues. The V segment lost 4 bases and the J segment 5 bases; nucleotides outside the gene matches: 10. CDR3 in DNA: TGTGCCAGCAGCGACGACCCGGGACAGGTGGAGACCCAGTACTTC. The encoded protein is CASSDDPGQVETQYF.

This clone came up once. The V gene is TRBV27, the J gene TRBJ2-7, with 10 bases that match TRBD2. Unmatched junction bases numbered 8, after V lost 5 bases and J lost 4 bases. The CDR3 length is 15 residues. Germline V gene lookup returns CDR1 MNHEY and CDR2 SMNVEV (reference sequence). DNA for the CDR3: TGTGCCAGCAGTCGGAGCGGGGGGGCCCTATACGAGCAGTACTTC. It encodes CASSRSGGALYEQYF.

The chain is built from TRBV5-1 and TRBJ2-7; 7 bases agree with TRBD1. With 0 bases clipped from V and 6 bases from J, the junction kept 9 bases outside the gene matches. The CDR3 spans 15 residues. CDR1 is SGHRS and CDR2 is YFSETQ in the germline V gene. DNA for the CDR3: TGCGCCAGCAGCTTGGCCGGGACAGAGCAGGCCGAGCAGTACTTC. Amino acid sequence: CASSLAGTEQAEQYF.

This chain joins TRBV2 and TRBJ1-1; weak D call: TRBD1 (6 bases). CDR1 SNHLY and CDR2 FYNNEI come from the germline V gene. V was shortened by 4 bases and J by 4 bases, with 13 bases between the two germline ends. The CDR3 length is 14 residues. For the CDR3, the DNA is TGTGCCAGCAGTGGAACAGGGCTGGGCACTGAAGCTTTCTTT. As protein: CASSGTGLGTEAFF.

In DNA, the CDR3 is TGCGCCAGCAGCTTGTATAGCGGGGGGGAAGAGACCCAGTACTTC. This gives the protein CASSLYSGGEETQYF. The chain has TRBV5-1 and TRBJ2-5; TRBD2 matches 11 bases. The CDR3 covers 15 residues. Losses at the gene ends were 1 base for V and 3 bases for J; bases not matched to a gene: 2. CDR1 is SGHRS, CDR2 YFSETQ, per germline.

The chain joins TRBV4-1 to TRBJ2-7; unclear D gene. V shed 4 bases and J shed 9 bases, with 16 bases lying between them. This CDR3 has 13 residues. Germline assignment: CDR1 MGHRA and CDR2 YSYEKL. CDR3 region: CASSPNAQGGQYF. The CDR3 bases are TGCGCCAGCAGCCCCAATGCACAAGGCGGGCAGTACTTC.

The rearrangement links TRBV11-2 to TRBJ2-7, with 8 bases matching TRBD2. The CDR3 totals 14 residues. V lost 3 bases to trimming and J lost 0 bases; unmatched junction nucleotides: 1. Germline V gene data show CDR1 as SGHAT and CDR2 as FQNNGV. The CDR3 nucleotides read TGTGCCAGCAGCTTCACTAGCGGCTCCTACGAGCAGTACTTC. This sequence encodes CASSFTSGSYEQYF.

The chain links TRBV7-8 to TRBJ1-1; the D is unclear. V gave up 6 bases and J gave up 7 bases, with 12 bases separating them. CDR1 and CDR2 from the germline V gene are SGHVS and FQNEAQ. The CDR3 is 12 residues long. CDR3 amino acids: CASRSRRDEAFF. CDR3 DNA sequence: TGTGCCAGCAGATCTCGACGGGATGAAGCTTTCTTT.

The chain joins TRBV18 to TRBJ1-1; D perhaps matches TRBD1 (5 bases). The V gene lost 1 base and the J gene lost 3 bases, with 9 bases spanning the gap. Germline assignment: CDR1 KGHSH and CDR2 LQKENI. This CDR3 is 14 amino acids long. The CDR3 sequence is CASSPQTADTEAFF. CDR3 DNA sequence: TGTGCCAGCTCACCACAGACAGCCGACACTGAAGCTTTCTTT.

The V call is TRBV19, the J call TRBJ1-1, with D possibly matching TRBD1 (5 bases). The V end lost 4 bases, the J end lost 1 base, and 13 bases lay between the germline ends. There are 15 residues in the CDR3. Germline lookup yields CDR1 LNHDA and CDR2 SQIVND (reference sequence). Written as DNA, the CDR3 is TGTGCCAGTAGTAGGGGCATGTTGCCGAACACTGAAGCTTTCTTT. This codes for CASSRGMLPNTEAFF.

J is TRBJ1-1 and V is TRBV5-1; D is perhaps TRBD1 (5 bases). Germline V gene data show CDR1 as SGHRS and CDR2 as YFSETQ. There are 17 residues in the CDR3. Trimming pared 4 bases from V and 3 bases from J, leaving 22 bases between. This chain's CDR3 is CASSVPGSGRDDTEAFF. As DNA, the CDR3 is TGCGCCAGCAGCGTGCCTGGGTCAGGGAGGGATGACACTGAAGCTTTCTTT.

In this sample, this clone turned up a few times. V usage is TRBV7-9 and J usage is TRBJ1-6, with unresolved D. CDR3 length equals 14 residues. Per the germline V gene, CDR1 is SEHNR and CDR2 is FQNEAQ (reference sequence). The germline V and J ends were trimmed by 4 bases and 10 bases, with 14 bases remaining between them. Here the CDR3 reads CASSSPGPGSPLHF. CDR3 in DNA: TGTGCCAGCAGCTCCCCGGGCCCGGGGTCACCCCTCCACTTT.

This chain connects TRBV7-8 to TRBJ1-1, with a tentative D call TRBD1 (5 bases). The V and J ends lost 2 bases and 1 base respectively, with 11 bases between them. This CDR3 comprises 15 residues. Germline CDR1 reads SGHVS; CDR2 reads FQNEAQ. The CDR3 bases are TGTGCCAGCAGCTTATATAGGGGTTGGAACACTGAAGCTTTCTTT. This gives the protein CASSLYRGWNTEAFF.

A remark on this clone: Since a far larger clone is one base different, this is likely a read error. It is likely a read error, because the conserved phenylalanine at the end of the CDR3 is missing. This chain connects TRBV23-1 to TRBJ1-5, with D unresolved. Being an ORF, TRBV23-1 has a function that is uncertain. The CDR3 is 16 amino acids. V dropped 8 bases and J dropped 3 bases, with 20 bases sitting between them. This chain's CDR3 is CASLLKPRGDNQPQHL. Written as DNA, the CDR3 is TGCGCCAGCCTCTTAAAACCTCGGGGTGACAATCAGCCCCAGCATCTT.

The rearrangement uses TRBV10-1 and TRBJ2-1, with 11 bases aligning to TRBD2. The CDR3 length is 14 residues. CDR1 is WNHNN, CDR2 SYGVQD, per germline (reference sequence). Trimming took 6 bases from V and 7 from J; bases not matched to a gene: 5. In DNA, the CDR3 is TGCGCCAGCAGCCTAGCGGGGGGTTTAAATGAGCAGTTCTTC. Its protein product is CASSLAGGLNEQFF.

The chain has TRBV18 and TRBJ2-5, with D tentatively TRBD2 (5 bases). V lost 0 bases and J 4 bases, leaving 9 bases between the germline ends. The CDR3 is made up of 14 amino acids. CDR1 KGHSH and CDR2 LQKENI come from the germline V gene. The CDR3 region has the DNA TGTGCCAGCTCACCACCAACGGGGAGAGAGACCCAGTACTTC. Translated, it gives CASSPPTGRETQYF. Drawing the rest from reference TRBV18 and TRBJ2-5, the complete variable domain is NAGVMQNPRHLVRRRGQEARLRCSPMKGHSHVYWYRQLPEEGLKFMVYLQKENIIDESGMPKERFSAEFPKEGPSILRIQQVVRGDSAAYFCASSPPTGRETQYFGPGTRLLVL.

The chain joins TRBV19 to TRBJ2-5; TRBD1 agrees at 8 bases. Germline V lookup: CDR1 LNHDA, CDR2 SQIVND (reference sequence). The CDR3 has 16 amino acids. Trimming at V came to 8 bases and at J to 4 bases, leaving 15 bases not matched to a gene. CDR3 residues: CASGSGWQGAGETQYF. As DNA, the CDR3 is TGTGCCAGTGGGAGCGGATGGCAGGGGGCAGGAGAGACCCAGTACTTC.

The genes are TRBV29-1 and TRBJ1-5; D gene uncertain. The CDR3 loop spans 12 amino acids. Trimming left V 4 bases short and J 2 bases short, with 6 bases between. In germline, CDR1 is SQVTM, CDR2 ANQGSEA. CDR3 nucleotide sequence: TGCAGCGTTGGAGACGGCAATCAGCCCCAGCATTTT. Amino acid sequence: CSVGDGNQPQHF.

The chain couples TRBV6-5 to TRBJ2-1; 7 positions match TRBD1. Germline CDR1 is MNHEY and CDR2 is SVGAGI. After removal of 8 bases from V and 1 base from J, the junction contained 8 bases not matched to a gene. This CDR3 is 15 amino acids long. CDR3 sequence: CASGIEGASYNEQFF. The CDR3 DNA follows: TGTGCCAGCGGGATAGAGGGGGCATCCTACAATGAGCAGTTCTTC.